What follows describes a single T cell receptor (beta chain). Profiling relied on immunoSEQ multiplex PCR, and the TCRdb table lists in-frame clones only, not all of them. The repertoire holds 250,000 to 350,000 clones, with about 87% as singletons. The data belong to a study of blood T cell repertoires in COVID-19. This CDR3 spans 16 amino acids. V was trimmed by 0 bases and J by 2 bases, leaving 13 bases between them. In germline, CDR1 is SGHAT, CDR2 FQNNGV. What was sequenced was PBMCs or T cells enriched from blood (not recorded which). This clonotype was sampled from a woman in her forties or fifties who had recovered from COVID-19. The chain uses TRBV11-2 and TRBJ1-1; perhaps TRBD1 as D (6 bases). Written as DNA, the CDR3 is TGTGCCAGCAGCTTAGATCGGGGGGGCTTTAACACTGAAGCTTTCTTT. Amino acids: CASSLDRGGFNTEAFF.